The 5 T cell receptor beta chains in this list originate from one sample, sequenced in a study of lymphopenia after photon versus proton radiotherapy. Sequencing used immunoSEQ multiplex PCR; TCRdb keeps in-frame clones, though not all of them. The sample includes more than 80,000 clones, around 82% seen only once; the top ten take over 1.1%. The source was peripheral blood, collected from a patient treated with proton-based radiotherapy. All receptors come from a man aged 55 to 70 with pancreatic cancer.

This chain connects TRBV7-2 to TRBJ1-2; D is perhaps TRBD1 (5 bases). With 5 bases removed from V and 6 bases from J, the gap between germline ends came to 10 bases. The CDR3 runs to 12 residues. Germline V gives CDR1 SGHTA, CDR2 FQGNSA. The CDR3 DNA follows: TGTGCCAGCAGCGGGGCAGAACATGGCTACACCTTC. It translates to CASSGAEHGYTF.

The rearrangement links TRBV7-2 to TRBJ1-2; D perhaps matches TRBD1 (5 bases). With 7 bases removed from V and 4 bases from J, the gap between germline ends came to 10 bases. Germline values: CDR1 SGHTA, CDR2 FQGNSA. The length of the CDR3 is 12 residues. In DNA, the CDR3 is TGTGCCAGCATACGGGGGGGCTATGGCTACACCTTC. Translation gives CASIRGGYGYTF.

V usage is TRBV15 and J usage is TRBJ2-1; 8 bases are shared with TRBD1. CDR1 and CDR2 from the germline V gene are LNHNV and YYDKDF (reference sequence). CDR3 size: 15 residues. Trimming cost V 3 bases and J 15 bases; bases outside gene matches: 16. This chain's CDR3 is CATSRDPTGDLSRFF. CDR3 nucleotides: TGTGCCACCAGCAGGGACCCGACAGGGGATCTATCACGGTTCTTC.

The gene calls are TRBV28 and TRBJ2-1, with a weak D call TRBD2 (6 bases). This CDR3 contains 11 residues. V dropped 4 bases and J dropped 9 bases, with 7 bases sitting between them. Germline CDR1 and CDR2: MDHEN and SYDVKM. The CDR3 bases are TGTGCCAGCAGTTCAGCGGGTGAGCAGTTCTTC. Translated, it gives CASSSAGEQFF. Variable domain in full (rest from reference TRBV28 and TRBJ2-1): DVKVTQSSRYLVKRTGEKVFLECVQDMDHENMFWYRQDPGLGLRLIYFSYDVKMKEKGDIPEGYSVSREKKERFSLILESASTNQTSMYLCASSSAGEQFFGPGTRLTVL.

The J gene is TRBJ2-3, the V gene TRBV9; D gene uncertain. This CDR3 is 13 amino acids long. Looked up from germline, CDR1 is SGDLS and CDR2 is YYNGEE. With 3 bases removed from V and 1 base from J, the gap between germline ends came to 6 bases. The CDR3 reads CASSALGTDTQYF. In DNA form, the CDR3 reads TGTGCCAGCAGCGCCCTGGGCACAGATACGCAGTATTTT.